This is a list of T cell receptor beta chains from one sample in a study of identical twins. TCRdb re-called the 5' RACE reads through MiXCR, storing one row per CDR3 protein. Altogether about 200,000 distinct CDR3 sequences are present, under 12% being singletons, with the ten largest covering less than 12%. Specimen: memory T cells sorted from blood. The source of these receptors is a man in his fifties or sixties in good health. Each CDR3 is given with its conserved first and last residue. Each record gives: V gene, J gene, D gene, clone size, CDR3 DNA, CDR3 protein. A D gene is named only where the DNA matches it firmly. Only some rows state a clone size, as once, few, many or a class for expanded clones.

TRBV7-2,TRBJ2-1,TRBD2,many,TGTGCCAGCAGCTCGGCCCTAGCGGGAGCATACAATGAGCAGTTCTTC,CASSSALAGAYNEQFF
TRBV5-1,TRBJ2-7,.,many,TGCGCCAGCAGCTTAGGGTCCTCCTACGAGCAGTACTTC,CASSLGSSYEQYF
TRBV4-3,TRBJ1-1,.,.,TGCGCCAGCAGCCAAGATTGGAGCTCTAGGACTGAAGCTTTCTTT,CASSQDWSSRTEAFF
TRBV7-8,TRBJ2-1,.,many,TGTGCCAGCAGCTACGGAGGGGGTGGATACTACAATGAGCAGTTCTTC,CASSYGGGGYYNEQFF
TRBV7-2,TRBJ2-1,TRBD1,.,TGTGCCAGCAGCTTCTGGGGGACAGGTTCTTACAATGAGCAGTTCTTC,CASSFWGTGSYNEQFF
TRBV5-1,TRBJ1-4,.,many,TGCGCCAGCAGCTTGGAGCCGGCAGCAACTAATGAAAAACTGTTTTTT,CASSLEPAATNEKLFF
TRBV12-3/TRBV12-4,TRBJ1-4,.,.,TGTGCCAGCAATGGGGCCCCTGGGGAAAAACTGTTTTTT,CASNGAPGEKLFF
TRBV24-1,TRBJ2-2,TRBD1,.,TGTGCCACCAGTACAGCTGACAGGGGGCACACCGGGGAGCTGTTTTTT,CATSTADRGHTGELFF
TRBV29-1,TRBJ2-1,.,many,TGCAGCGTGACCTCGACAGCGCCCAGGGGCTACAATGAGCAGTTCTTC,CSVTSTAPRGYNEQFF
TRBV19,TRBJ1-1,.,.,TGTGCCAGTACTCTCCGGTGGCCAATGAACACTGAAGCTTTCTTT,CASTLRWPMNTEAFF
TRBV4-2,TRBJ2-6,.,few,TGTGCCAGCGGACTTGGGGACTCTGGGGCCAACGTCCTGACTTTC,CASGLGDSGANVLTF